The rows below give T cell receptor beta chains drawn from one sample of a study of blood T cell repertoires in COVID-19. Using immunoSEQ multiplex PCR, the repertoire was profiled, and TCRdb retains in-frame clones only, with some absent. The data contain over 80,000 clones, around 87% of them singletons. The material sequenced was peripheral blood. Every receptor here comes from a human donor in a cohort sampled during active COVID-19. Each CDR3 is given with its conserved first and last residue. A D gene is named only where the DNA matches it firmly. Part of the rows lack a size; the others show once, few, many or a class for expanded clones.

CDR3 length: 19
clone size: once
D gene: TRBD2
J gene: TRBJ2-2
V gene: TRBV19
CDR3 DNA: TGTGCCAGTAGTACTACACCAGGGACTAGCGGGAGGGGTACCGGGGAGCTGTTTTTT
CDR3 protein: CASSTTPGTSGRGTGELFF

CDR3 length: 15
clone size: .
D gene: .
J gene: TRBJ2-7
V gene: TRBV6-6
CDR3 DNA: TGTGCCAGCAGTCCCCTTGGCGGGAATCTCAACGAGCAGTACTTC
CDR3 protein: CASSPLGGNLNEQYF

CDR3 length: 15
clone size: .
D gene: .
J gene: TRBJ2-1
V gene: TRBV7-9
CDR3 DNA: TGTGCCAGCAGCCTAGCGGGACAGGGGAACAATGAGCAGTTCTTC
CDR3 protein: CASSLAGQGNNEQFF

CDR3 length: 15
clone size: .
D gene: .
J gene: TRBJ2-5
V gene: TRBV27
CDR3 DNA: TGTGCCAGCAGTTTTTCTCCAGGGCACGGGGAGACCCAGTACTTC
CDR3 protein: CASSFSPGHGETQYF

CDR3 length: 14
clone size: once
D gene: .
J gene: TRBJ1-4
V gene: TRBV28
CDR3 DNA: TGTGCCAGCAGTTTTGGTTCAGGGTCCGAAAAACTGTTTTTT
CDR3 protein: CASSFGSGSEKLFF

CDR3 length: 15
clone size: .
D gene: .
J gene: TRBJ2-7
V gene: TRBV2
CDR3 DNA: TGTGCCAGCAGAGAGGGCCTTCTGTTGACCTACGAGCAGTACTTC
CDR3 protein: CASREGLLLTYEQYF

CDR3 length: 19
clone size: .
D gene: .
J gene: TRBJ2-6
V gene: TRBV29-1
CDR3 DNA: TGCAGCGTTGAAGATTTTGGCGCCGGGGGGCGAGGTGGGGCCAACGTCCTGACTTTC
CDR3 protein: CSVEDFGAGGRGGANVLTF

CDR3 length: 13
clone size: .
D gene: TRBD1
J gene: TRBJ1-3
V gene: TRBV10-3
CDR3 DNA: TGTGCCACCAGGACAGGGGACGGAAACACCATATATTTT
CDR3 protein: CATRTGDGNTIYF

CDR3 length: 16
clone size: once
D gene: .
J gene: TRBJ1-1
V gene: TRBV28
CDR3 DNA: TGTGCCAGCAGCCTGGAGGGCGGGGGTAGAAACACTGAAGCTTTCTTT
CDR3 protein: CASSLEGGGRNTEAFF

CDR3 length: 15
clone size: .
D gene: .
J gene: TRBJ1-1
V gene: TRBV6-6
CDR3 DNA: TGTGCCAGCAGTTACTCGGTCAGGGAAGGGACTGAAGCTTTCTTT
CDR3 protein: CASSYSVREGTEAFF

CDR3 length: 16
clone size: .
D gene: .
J gene: TRBJ1-6
V gene: TRBV2
CDR3 DNA: TGTGCCAGCAGTGACCCCCGGACGGGGGGTAATTCACCCCTCCACTTT
CDR3 protein: CASSDPRTGGNSPLHF

CDR3 length: 13
clone size: .
D gene: TRBD2
J gene: TRBJ2-1
V gene: TRBV19
CDR3 DNA: TGTGCCAGTAGAACTAGCGGGGTCGGAAAGCAGTTCTTC
CDR3 protein: CASRTSGVGKQFF

CDR3 length: 18
clone size: .
D gene: TRBD2
J gene: TRBJ2-5
V gene: TRBV19
CDR3 DNA: TGTGCCAGTAGTTCAGAGGATCAACTAGCGCGCACACAAGAGACCCAGTACTTC
CDR3 protein: CASSSEDQLARTQETQYF

CDR3 length: 18
clone size: .
D gene: TRBD1
J gene: TRBJ2-5
V gene: TRBV19
CDR3 DNA: TGTGCCAGTCGCAACCAACGACAGGGGACCGTTTACCAAGAGACCCAGTACTTC
CDR3 protein: CASRNQRQGTVYQETQYF

CDR3 length: 14
clone size: .
D gene: .
J gene: TRBJ1-5
V gene: TRBV6-5
CDR3 DNA: TGTGCCAGCCGTCAGGAGGGTTTAAGTCAGCCCCAGCATTTT
CDR3 protein: CASRQEGLSQPQHF

CDR3 length: 17
clone size: once
D gene: .
J gene: TRBJ2-3
V gene: TRBV19
CDR3 DNA: TGTGCCAGTAGTATAGATCGGCCGGGAGCGGGTCGAGATACGCAGTATTTT
CDR3 protein: CASSIDRPGAGRDTQYF

CDR3 length: 15
clone size: .
D gene: TRBD1
J gene: TRBJ1-3
V gene: TRBV6-5
CDR3 DNA: TGTGCCAGCAGGTCAGGGGGCGGCTCTGGAAACACCATATATTTT
CDR3 protein: CASRSGGGSGNTIYF

CDR3 length: 16
clone size: .
D gene: TRBD2
J gene: TRBJ2-1
V gene: TRBV29-1
CDR3 DNA: TGCAGCGTTCGATTCGGGACTAGCGGGAGCTACAATGAGCAGTTCTTC
CDR3 protein: CSVRFGTSGSYNEQFF

CDR3 length: 17
clone size: .
D gene: .
J gene: TRBJ2-3
V gene: TRBV7-2
CDR3 DNA: TGTGCCAGCAGCTCCCCTTCGGCGGGGGCTATAACAGATACGCAGTATTTT
CDR3 protein: CASSSPSAGAITDTQYF

CDR3 length: 16
clone size: .
D gene: TRBD2
J gene: TRBJ2-3
V gene: TRBV5-4
CDR3 DNA: TGTGCCAGCAGTCTGGGCCTAGCGGGACCCACAGATACGCAGTATTTT
CDR3 protein: CASSLGLAGPTDTQYF

CDR3 length: 13
clone size: .
D gene: .
J gene: TRBJ1-2
V gene: TRBV4-2
CDR3 DNA: TGTGCCAGCAGCCAAGATTTAACAGGACGCTACACCTTC
CDR3 protein: CASSQDLTGRYTF

CDR3 length: 15
clone size: .
D gene: .
J gene: TRBJ2-1
V gene: TRBV7-9
CDR3 DNA: TGTGCCAGCAGCTTAATCGAGGGTACCTACAATGAGCAGTTCTTC
CDR3 protein: CASSLIEGTYNEQFF

CDR3 length: 15
clone size: once
D gene: TRBD1
J gene: TRBJ2-1
V gene: TRBV27
CDR3 DNA: TGTGCCAGCAGTCCCGACAGGGGGCGAATCAATGAGCAGTTCTTC
CDR3 protein: CASSPDRGRINEQFF

CDR3 length: 15
clone size: .
D gene: TRBD2
J gene: TRBJ2-1
V gene: TRBV7-6
CDR3 DNA: TGTGCCAGCAGCTTCGGGAGGGGGTCAACAATGGGCCAGTTCTTC
CDR3 protein: CASSFGRGSTMGQFF

CDR3 length: 15
clone size: .
D gene: .
J gene: TRBJ1-5
V gene: TRBV10-3
CDR3 DNA: TGTGCCACCATACCGGGTGGGGGGAGCAATCAGCCCCAGCATTTT
CDR3 protein: CATIPGGGSNQPQHF

CDR3 length: 14
clone size: .
D gene: .
J gene: TRBJ2-7
V gene: TRBV7-9
CDR3 DNA: TGTGCCAGCAGCAGAAGACAGGGAGGTAGCGAGCAGTACTTC
CDR3 protein: CASSRRQGGSEQYF

CDR3 length: 15
clone size: once
D gene: .
J gene: TRBJ1-1
V gene: TRBV7-2
CDR3 DNA: TGTGCCAGCAGCTTAGGTTCTACGGGAAACACTGAAGCTTTCTTT
CDR3 protein: CASSLGSTGNTEAFF

CDR3 length: 15
clone size: once
D gene: TRBD1
J gene: TRBJ1-1
V gene: TRBV6-5
CDR3 DNA: TGTGCCAGCAGTTACTCGCCAGGGGGTGCGACTGAAGCTTTCTTT
CDR3 protein: CASSYSPGGATEAFF

CDR3 length: 14
clone size: .
D gene: .
J gene: TRBJ1-2
V gene: TRBV7-2
CDR3 DNA: TGTGCCAGCAGTTCTACAGAAGATAACTATGGCTACACCTTC
CDR3 protein: CASSSTEDNYGYTF

CDR3 length: 13
clone size: .
D gene: .
J gene: TRBJ1-5
V gene: TRBV28
CDR3 DNA: TGTGCCAGCAGGAACTTAGCCCCCCAGCCCCAGCATTTT
CDR3 protein: CASRNLAPQPQHF

CDR3 length: 14
clone size: .
D gene: TRBD1
J gene: TRBJ1-5
V gene: TRBV2
CDR3 DNA: TGTGCCAGCAGAATCGGACAGGGACGTCAGCCCCAGCATTTT
CDR3 protein: CASRIGQGRQPQHF

CDR3 length: 16
clone size: .
D gene: TRBD2
J gene: TRBJ2-7
V gene: TRBV5-4
CDR3 DNA: TGTGCCAGCAGCTTGGATCTGGCTAGCGGGACCTACGAGCAGTACTTC
CDR3 protein: CASSLDLASGTYEQYF

CDR3 length: 14
clone size: .
D gene: .
J gene: TRBJ2-1
V gene: TRBV19
CDR3 DNA: TGTGCCAGTAGTATAGAGCAGGGGCTAGGCGAGCAGTTCTTC
CDR3 protein: CASSIEQGLGEQFF

CDR3 length: 16
clone size: .
D gene: TRBD2
J gene: TRBJ2-2
V gene: TRBV3-1/TRBV3-2
CDR3 DNA: TGTGCCAGCAGCCAAGCGGGACTAGCGAACACCGGGGAGCTGTTTTTT
CDR3 protein: CASSQAGLANTGELFF

CDR3 length: 12
clone size: few
D gene: TRBD1
J gene: TRBJ1-2
V gene: TRBV29-1
CDR3 DNA: TGCAGCGTGAAACAGGGGGCGGGCGGCTACACCTTC
CDR3 protein: CSVKQGAGGYTF

CDR3 length: 15
clone size: .
D gene: .
J gene: TRBJ2-6
V gene: TRBV18
CDR3 DNA: TGTGCCAGCTCACCAACCAGCTCTGGGGCCAACGTCCTGACTTTC
CDR3 protein: CASSPTSSGANVLTF

CDR3 length: 18
clone size: .
D gene: .
J gene: TRBJ2-3
V gene: TRBV9
CDR3 DNA: TGTGCCAGCAGCGTAGCCTCTCTTGGCGGGGTCCTCACAGATACGCAGTATTTT
CDR3 protein: CASSVASLGGVLTDTQYF

CDR3 length: 16
clone size: .
D gene: TRBD1
J gene: TRBJ2-5
V gene: TRBV5-4
CDR3 DNA: TGTGCCAGCAGCCTCCTAACAGGGGGAGTTGAAGAGACCCAGTACTTC
CDR3 protein: CASSLLTGGVEETQYF

CDR3 length: 15
clone size: .
D gene: TRBD1
J gene: TRBJ1-2
V gene: TRBV7-9
CDR3 DNA: TGTGCCAGCAGCCCCTCCTTGGGACAGGGTCATGGCTACACCTTC
CDR3 protein: CASSPSLGQGHGYTF

CDR3 length: 15
clone size: .
D gene: TRBD2
J gene: TRBJ2-1
V gene: TRBV3-1/TRBV3-2
CDR3 DNA: TGTGCCAGCAGCCAGACTAGCGGTTGGGGTGATGAGCAGTTCTTC
CDR3 protein: CASSQTSGWGDEQFF

CDR3 length: 17
clone size: .
D gene: TRBD2
J gene: TRBJ2-3
V gene: TRBV6-4
CDR3 DNA: TGTGCCAGAAGAAAGTCGGGACTACCTCAGAACACAGATACGCAGTATTTT
CDR3 protein: CARRKSGLPQNTDTQYF

CDR3 length: 13
clone size: .
D gene: .
J gene: TRBJ1-2
V gene: TRBV2
CDR3 DNA: TGTGCCAGCAGTGGCGGGGAAAACTATGGCTACACCTTC
CDR3 protein: CASSGGENYGYTF

CDR3 length: 16
clone size: .
D gene: TRBD1
J gene: TRBJ2-1
V gene: TRBV27
CDR3 DNA: TGTGCCAGCAGTAACACCCGGACAGGGGGTCGCAATGAGCAGTTCTTC
CDR3 protein: CASSNTRTGGRNEQFF

CDR3 length: 15
clone size: .
D gene: .
J gene: TRBJ1-1
V gene: TRBV6-5
CDR3 DNA: TGTGCCAGCAGTTACTCGGGTGGGTTGAGGACTGAAGCTTTCTTT
CDR3 protein: CASSYSGGLRTEAFF

CDR3 length: 15
clone size: .
D gene: .
J gene: TRBJ1-5
V gene: TRBV7-2
CDR3 DNA: TGTGCCAGCAGCTTAGTTGGCACAGGGAGCCAGCCCCAGCATTTT
CDR3 protein: CASSLVGTGSQPQHF

CDR3 length: 16
clone size: .
D gene: TRBD2
J gene: TRBJ2-1
V gene: TRBV9
CDR3 DNA: TGTGCCAGCAGCGCCGGGGGGGCCCGATGGTACAATGAGCAGTTCTTC
CDR3 protein: CASSAGGARWYNEQFF

CDR3 length: 15
clone size: .
D gene: TRBD1
J gene: TRBJ2-2
V gene: TRBV19
CDR3 DNA: TGTGCCATAGGGACAGGGAATTGGTACACCGGGGAGCTGTTTTTT
CDR3 protein: CAIGTGNWYTGELFF

CDR3 length: 17
clone size: .
D gene: TRBD2
J gene: TRBJ2-1
V gene: TRBV11-3
CDR3 DNA: TGTGCCAGCAGCTTAGATCATGCGGGGGAAGGGTACAATGAGCAGTTCTTC
CDR3 protein: CASSLDHAGEGYNEQFF

CDR3 length: 18
clone size: .
D gene: TRBD1
J gene: TRBJ1-6
V gene: TRBV7-6
CDR3 DNA: TGTGCCAGCAGCTCCGGCGTAGGACAGGGGTCAAATAATTCACCCCTCCACTTT
CDR3 protein: CASSSGVGQGSNNSPLHF

CDR3 length: 16
clone size: few
D gene: .
J gene: TRBJ1-4
V gene: TRBV5-4
CDR3 DNA: TGTGCCAGCAGCTTGTCCCTCGACAGCAGTCGTGAAAAACTGTTTTTT
CDR3 protein: CASSLSLDSSREKLFF

CDR3 length: 13
clone size: .
D gene: TRBD1
J gene: TRBJ2-2
V gene: TRBV6-5
CDR3 DNA: TGTGCCAGCAGACAGGGGGCCGGTGGGGAGCTGTTTTTT
CDR3 protein: CASRQGAGGELFF

CDR3 length: 17
clone size: .
D gene: .
J gene: TRBJ2-6
V gene: TRBV5-1
CDR3 DNA: TGCGCCAGCAGCTTGGGTGTAACTAGGGTTGGGGCCAACGTCCTGACTTTC
CDR3 protein: CASSLGVTRVGANVLTF

CDR3 length: 16
clone size: .
D gene: TRBD2
J gene: TRBJ2-1
V gene: TRBV4-2
CDR3 DNA: TGTGCCAGCAGCCAAGATTGGACTAGCGGGAGCAATGAGCAGTTCTTC
CDR3 protein: CASSQDWTSGSNEQFF

CDR3 length: 12
clone size: .
D gene: TRBD2
J gene: TRBJ2-7
V gene: TRBV7-2
CDR3 DNA: TGTGCCAGCACTAGCGGCAATAACGAGCAGTACTTC
CDR3 protein: CASTSGNNEQYF

CDR3 length: 16
clone size: .
D gene: TRBD2
J gene: TRBJ2-3
V gene: TRBV18
CDR3 DNA: TGTGCCAGCTCACCACCGCTGCGGGAGTACCCAGATACGCAGTATTTT
CDR3 protein: CASSPPLREYPDTQYF

CDR3 length: 16
clone size: .
D gene: .
J gene: TRBJ1-5
V gene: TRBV21-1
CDR3 DNA: TGTGCCAGCAGCAAGGAGGTAGAGAATAGCAATCAGCCCCAGCATTTT
CDR3 protein: CASSKEVENSNQPQHF